This record concerns one T cell receptor beta chain sequence. What it binds is unknown. These data belong to a study of cytomegalovirus exposure and HLA in healthy donors. Whole-study findings and limits: Previously analyzed data showed that most TCR beta V segments were productive at a frequency of about 87% or about 30%.

With 6 bases removed from V and 7 bases from J, the gap between germline ends came to 16 bases. Germline CDR1 reads MNHEY; CDR2 reads SMNVEV (reference sequence). There are 15 residues in the CDR3. The PCR ran on 60 Vbeta and 13 Jbeta primers. Measured with immunoSEQ multiplex PCR; TCRdb has only the in-frame clones, and not every one. The sample shows approximately 150,000 clones, roughly four fifths of them seen only once. This clonotype originated in a man aged 45-60 years in good health and CMV-seropositive. Sequenced: PBMCs. V is TRBV27 and J is TRBJ1-6, with a tentative D call TRBD1 (6 bases). The CDR3 protein is CASSPIQGNNSPLHF. The CDR3 bases are TGTGCCAGCAGCCCCATACAGGGAAACAATTCACCCCTCCACTTT.